The clone carrying this T cell receptor (beta chain) was counted only a few times. The source of the sample is a study of blood T cells in healthy people across ages. A second PCR, run for about 6 to 11 cycles, used a sample-barcoded 5' primer plus a J-beta primer mix. TCRdb independently ran MiXCR on the 5' RACE reads; one entry per CDR3 protein. The profile shows hundreds of thousands of distinct CDR3 sequences, roughly 20% of them singletons. The sequenced material came from blood. The sequence came from a man aged 65 to 79 in good health.

The CDR3 sequence: CASSRTVTGELFF. The CDR3, as DNA: TGTGCCAGCAGCAGGACTGTCACCGGGGAGCTGTTTTTT. The chain combines TRBV9 with TRBJ2-2; tentatively, D is TRBD2 (5 bases). The V gene lost 4 bases and the J gene lost 4 bases, with 8 bases spanning the gap. The CDR3 length is 13 residues. Germline V gene data show CDR1 as SGDLS and CDR2 as YYNGEE.